This T cell receptor beta chain was recovered during a study of response to subunit inactivated influenza vaccine (dated by TCRdb to the late 2010s). As for the study more broadly: The study used deep quantitative T cell receptor repertoire profiling to track responses to a trivalent subunit inactivated influenza vaccine. What the work shows at the level of the full study, not this receptor alone: The authors proposed that each seasonal influenza vaccination may bring in only a limited number of new T cells.

A word on this clonotype: Its binding antigen is unknown. Per-base quality was not reported, and no clone a single base away is much larger than it.

Library preparation was by RT-PCR. Sequencing used an Illumina HiSeq 2500. The public reads were reanalyzed by TCRdb: fastp trimming at Q25, MiXCR alignment, in-frame beta chains only. When rows share a CDR3 protein, they turn into one entry using the most common DNA and genes. The sample has hundreds of thousands of distinct CDR3 sequences on record, about 14% of them singletons. Less than 9% of the sample comes from the top ten. From the germline V gene (reference sequence), CDR1 is DFQATT and CDR2 is SNEGSKA. From the cysteine through the phenylalanine, the CDR3 covers 14 amino acids. Just CDR3 DNA is preserved here, 42 bases in frame from base 1. V is pruned by 6 bases and J by 3 bases, leaving 10 bases of the junction without a gene match.

The sample consisted of PBMCs from blood, taken 14 to 15 days before vaccination. The sequence joins TRBV20-1 to TRBJ2-7, with 8 bases in between that match TRBD1. The sequence was collected from a man aged 50 to 60 who received an inactivated influenza vaccine. Donor details come from another sample of the same person, matched by shared clones. The DNA sequence is given as TGCAGTGCAAAGATCAGGGGGCTCAGCTACGAGCAGTACTTC. This is translated as CSAKIRGLSYEQYF.